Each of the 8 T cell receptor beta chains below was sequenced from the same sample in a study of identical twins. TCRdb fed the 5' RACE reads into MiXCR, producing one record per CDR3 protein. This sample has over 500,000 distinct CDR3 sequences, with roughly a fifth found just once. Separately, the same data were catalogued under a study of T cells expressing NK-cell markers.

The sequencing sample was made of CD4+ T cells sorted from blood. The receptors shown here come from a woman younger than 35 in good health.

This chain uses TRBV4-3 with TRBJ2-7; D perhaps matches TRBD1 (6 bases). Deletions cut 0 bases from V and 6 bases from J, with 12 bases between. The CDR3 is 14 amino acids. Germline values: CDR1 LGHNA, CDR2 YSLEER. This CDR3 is CASSQDKGHIEQYF. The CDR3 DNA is TGCGCCAGCAGCCAAGATAAGGGACACATCGAGCAGTACTTC.

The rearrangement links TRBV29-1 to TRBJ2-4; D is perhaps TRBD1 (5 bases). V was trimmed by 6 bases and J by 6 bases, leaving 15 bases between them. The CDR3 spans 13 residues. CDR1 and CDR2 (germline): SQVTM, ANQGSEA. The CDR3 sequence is CSVVDSGRNIQYF. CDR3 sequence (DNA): TGCAGCGTCGTCGACAGTGGTAGAAACATTCAGTACTTC. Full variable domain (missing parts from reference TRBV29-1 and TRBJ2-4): SAVISQKPSRDICQRGTSLTIQCQVDSQVTMMFWYRQQPGQSLTLIATANQGSEATYESGFVIDKFPISRPNLTFSTLTVSNMSPEDSSIYLCSVVDSGRNIQYFGAGTRLSVL.

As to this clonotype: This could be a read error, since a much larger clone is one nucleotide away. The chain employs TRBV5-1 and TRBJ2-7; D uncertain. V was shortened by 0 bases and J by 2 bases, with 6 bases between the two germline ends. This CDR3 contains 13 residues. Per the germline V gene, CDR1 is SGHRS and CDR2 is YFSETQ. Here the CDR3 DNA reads TGCGCCAGCAGCTTGGACAACACCTACGAGCAGTACTTC. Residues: CASSLDNTYEQYF.

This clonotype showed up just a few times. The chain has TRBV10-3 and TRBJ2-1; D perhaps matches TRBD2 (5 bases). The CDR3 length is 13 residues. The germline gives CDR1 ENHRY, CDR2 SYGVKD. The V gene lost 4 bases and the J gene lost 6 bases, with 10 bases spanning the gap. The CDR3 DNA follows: TGTGCCATCAGTGGGGTCGAGGGCAATGAGCAGTTCTTC. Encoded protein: CAISGVEGNEQFF.

The CDR3 coding sequence is TGCAGTGCTAGAGATCAGGGGGCCGAAAACACCATATATTTT. Its protein product is CSARDQGAENTIYF. The chain recombines TRBV20-1 with TRBJ1-3; TRBD1 aligns across 8 bases. The germline gives CDR1 DFQATT, CDR2 SNEGSKA (reference sequence). The CDR3 sequence is 14 residues long. Trimming took 0 bases from V and 6 from J; bases not matched to a gene: 4.

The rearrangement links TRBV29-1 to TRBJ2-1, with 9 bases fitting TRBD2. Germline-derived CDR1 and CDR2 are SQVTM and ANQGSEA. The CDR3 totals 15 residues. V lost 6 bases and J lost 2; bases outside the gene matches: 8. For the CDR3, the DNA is TGCAGCGTCAGTAAGGGACTAGCCCCCTACAATGAGCAGTTCTTC. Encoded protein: CSVSKGLAPYNEQFF.

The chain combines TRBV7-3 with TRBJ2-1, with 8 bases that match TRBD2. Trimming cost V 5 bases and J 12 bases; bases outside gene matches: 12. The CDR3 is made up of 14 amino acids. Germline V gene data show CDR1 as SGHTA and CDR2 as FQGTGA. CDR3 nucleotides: TGTGCCAGCAGCCCCGGGGGGGCTGCATCAGTGCAGTTCTTC. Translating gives CASSPGGAASVQFF.

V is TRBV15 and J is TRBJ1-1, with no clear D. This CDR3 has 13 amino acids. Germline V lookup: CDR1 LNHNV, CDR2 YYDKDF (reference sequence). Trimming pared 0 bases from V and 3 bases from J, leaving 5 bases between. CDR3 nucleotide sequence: TGTGCCACCAGCAGAGATTTGTACACTGAAGCTTTCTTT. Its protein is CATSRDLYTEAFF.